The rows below give T cell receptor beta chains drawn from one sample of a study of blood T cell repertoires in COVID-19. TCRdb's copy holds only in-frame clones and misses some; the assay was immunoSEQ multiplex PCR. The repertoire holds 270,000 or so clones, with approximately 90% as singletons. Specimen: PBMCs or T cells enriched from blood (not recorded which). All receptors come from a woman aged 25 to 45 with acute COVID-19. Both conserved end residues are part of each CDR3. D genes are given only for firm matches. The size entry is marked missing in some rows and otherwise reads once, few, many or a size class.

clone_size	v_call	d_call	j_call	cdr3_aa
NA	TRBV27	TRBD2	TRBJ2-1	CASSLSREGSYNEQFF
NA	TRBV19	NA	TRBJ2-7	CASSGDSGSYEQYF
few	TRBV3-1/TRBV3-2	TRBD1	TRBJ1-6	CASSQGDRDHSPLHF
NA	TRBV4-1	TRBD1	TRBJ1-5	CASSQGLGQGDQPQHF
NA	TRBV2	NA	TRBJ1-4	CASTNGATNEKLFF
NA	TRBV10-3	NA	TRBJ2-3	CAISEPRGRGEGTDTQYF
NA	TRBV18	TRBD2	TRBJ2-2	CATPPAGNTGELFF
NA	TRBV9	TRBD1	TRBJ2-3	CASSGTGEIQDTQYF
NA	TRBV29-1	TRBD2	TRBJ2-1	CSVVAGVVEQFF
NA	TRBV10-2	NA	TRBJ1-1	CASSPQGPDTEAFF
NA	TRBV29-1	NA	TRBJ1-3	CSAAGWSGNTIYF
NA	TRBV4-1	NA	TRBJ2-7	CASSQEEGGGEQYF
NA	TRBV19	NA	TRBJ2-3	CASKENTDTQYF
NA	TRBV24-1	TRBD2	TRBJ2-1	CATSDSGLAGKNEQFF
few	TRBV19	NA	TRBJ1-2	CASSIGRDTYGYTF
NA	TRBV30	NA	TRBJ1-1	CAWSFSNREAFF
NA	TRBV30	TRBD1	TRBJ1-6	CAWTGTGKPPLHF
once	TRBV7-2	TRBD2	TRBJ2-1	CASSLSEGLAGDNEQFF
NA	TRBV19	TRBD1	TRBJ1-5	CASSAQGAGGNQPQHF
NA	TRBV21-1	NA	TRBJ2-2	CASSKVGGAAANTGELFF
NA	TRBV7-6	TRBD2	TRBJ2-7	CASSLDLSGIYEQYF
NA	TRBV29-1	NA	TRBJ2-3	CSVDPASGSTDTQYF
NA	TRBV7-9	TRBD2	TRBJ2-1	CASRELAGGRNEQFF
NA	TRBV9	TRBD1	TRBJ1-4	CASSVSTGGSNEKLFF
NA	TRBV24-1	TRBD2	TRBJ2-1	CATSDAPGTSNEQFF
NA	TRBV9	TRBD2	TRBJ2-3	CASSVLAGPTDTQYF
once	TRBV19	NA	TRBJ1-3	CASSTPRGGANSGNTIYF
NA	TRBV11-2	TRBD2	TRBJ2-1	CASSNLREGLYNEQFF
NA	TRBV30	TRBD1	TRBJ1-5	CAWRRHGTDNQPQHF
NA	TRBV19	NA	TRBJ1-4	CASSIGLVATNEKLFF
NA	TRBV5-1	TRBD1	TRBJ2-7	CASGTGAMDEQYF
NA	TRBV19	TRBD1	TRBJ1-1	CASKTGVTEAFF
NA	TRBV6-6	TRBD1	TRBJ1-1	CASSPPGTGVWNTEAFF
NA	TRBV30	TRBD1	TRBJ2-2	CAWASTGNLGELFF
NA	TRBV6-1	NA	TRBJ1-5	CASSELGGAYSNQPQHF
NA	TRBV2	NA	TRBJ1-3	CASLAATSGNTIYF
NA	TRBV27	TRBD1	TRBJ1-2	CASSSDREGLGYTF
once	TRBV15	NA	TRBJ2-1	CATSRVSLAQFF
NA	TRBV7-6	TRBD1	TRBJ1-1	CASSTGQSAEAFF
once	TRBV6-5	NA	TRBJ2-6	CASSYSISGANVLTF
NA	TRBV5-1	TRBD2	TRBJ2-7	CASSLAGDEREDPLYEQYF
NA	TRBV6-5	TRBD2	TRBJ2-1	CASSRAGGTYNEQFF
NA	TRBV28	NA	TRBJ1-2	CASSPTKKHPYGYTF
once	TRBV27	TRBD2	TRBJ2-7	CASSKLAGGPGEQYF
NA	TRBV28	NA	TRBJ1-1	CASTRPGTYMNTEAFF
NA	TRBV7-2	NA	TRBJ2-4	CASSLRPGVVAKNIQYF
once	TRBV5-8	NA	TRBJ1-3	CASSLAVSGNTIYF
once	TRBV5-8	NA	TRBJ2-3	CASSPTRGYTDTQYF
NA	TRBV7-3	TRBD1	TRBJ2-3	CASSLRTGGPDTQYF
NA	TRBV5-6	NA	TRBJ2-2	CASRRGASTGELFF
NA	TRBV27	NA	TRBJ1-2	CASSLSISAGVSHYGYTF